The T cell receptor (beta chain) under discussion was sequenced for a study of blood T cell repertoires in COVID-19. About the study: Samples taken during acute and convalescent COVID-19 were collected in the United States, Italy and Spain. T cells, B-cell-depleted T cells, or PBMCs provided the cDNA or gDNA that served as material.

The germline CDR1 and CDR2 sequences are MNHEY and SMNVEV (reference sequence). This CDR3 is 15 amino acids long. Trimming removed 0 bases at V and 5 bases at J, with 13 bases between. This clone was found a few times. As originally analysed: Reference gene primer amplification in the assay estimated nucleated cell counts. Libraries were prepared by immunoSEQ multiplex PCR; TCRdb keeps only in-frame clonotypes and omits some of them. From that table come the V and J calls and clone size; the DNA was used to work out D and trimming. The sample consists of tens of thousands of clones, roughly 80% of them appearing once.

The receptor comes from a woman aged 55-75 years with acute or convalescent COVID-19. Sample: peripheral blood. The chain carries TRBV27 and TRBJ1-2; D is possibly TRBD1 (6 bases). This CDR3 reads CASSLSIQGTYGYTF. The CDR3 nucleotides are TGTGCCAGCAGTTTATCTATCCAGGGGACATATGGCTACACCTTC.